This TCR beta chain was recorded in a study of technical replicates of blood from a few donors. In germline, CDR1 is SGHRS, CDR2 YFSETQ. There are 15 residues in the CDR3. Trimming took 4 bases from V and 4 from J; bases not matched to a gene: 8. Profiled with immunoSEQ multiplex PCR; TCRdb holds only in-frame clones, not every one. The table lists around 79,000 clones, roughly 90% of them singletons, with about 0.25% in the top ten. This receptor was taken from a human donor in good health. Sequencing used T cells isolated from PBMCs. The V gene is TRBV5-1, the J gene TRBJ2-1; the match to TRBD1 covers 7 bases. The CDR3 DNA is TGCGCCAGCAGCCGCGTTTCGGACAGGTACAATGAGCAGTTCTTC. This codes for CASSRVSDRYNEQFF. Full variable domain (rest looked up from reference TRBV5-1 and TRBJ2-1): KAGVTQTPRYLIKTRGQQVTLSCSPISGHRSVSWYQQTPGQGLQFLFEYFSETQRNKGNFPGRFSGRQFSNSRSEMNVSTLELGDSALYLCASSRVSDRYNEQFFGPGTRLTVL.